This T cell receptor (beta chain) was found in a study of OX40 agonist ivuxolimab in advanced cancers. In the study overall: Three patients got partial responses; one had hepatocellular carcinoma and two had cutaneous melanoma.

Germline V gene sequence: CDR1 MNHEY, CDR2 SVGAGI. The CDR3 loop spans 13 amino acids. J was trimmed by 10 bases and V by 5 bases; bases with no gene match: 7. The method was immunoSEQ multiplex PCR; TCRdb's version includes in-frame clones alone and lacks a portion of them. The sample carries some 100,000 clones, around 89% recorded once. This chain uses TRBV6-5 with TRBJ1-4, with TRBD1 identical over 7 bases. The sample in question was CD4+ or CD8+ T cells sorted from blood, obtained in a trial of the OX40 agonist ivuxolimab. The source is an adult with an advanced solid tumor such as melanoma, head and neck, liver or kidney cancer. CDR3 sequence (DNA): TGTGCCAGCAGTACCGGGGACAGAGGAAAACTGTTTTTT. Encoded protein: CASSTGDRGKLFF.